These 14 T cell receptor beta chains came from one sample sequenced in a study of a mutant IDH1 vaccine in newly diagnosed glioma. Time point described: week 11, during vaccination. Topical imiquimod was applied with each vaccine dose, which held 300 ug of mutant IDH1 20-mer peptide. No antigen has been identified for these receptors. Clones were sequenced by immunoSEQ multiplex PCR, and TCRdb holds only the in-frame ones, with some missing. The data hold fewer than 35,000 clones, with 90% observed a single time. This material consisted of PBMCs, taken from a glioma patient whose treatment included an IDH1 peptide vaccine. The receptors were sampled from a man between 18 and 29 years old with glioma.

This rearrangement joins TRBV15 to TRBJ2-1; D not certain. The length of the CDR3 is 14 residues. Trimming cost V 5 bases and J 7 bases, with 15 bases left between them. Germline CDR1 reads LNHNV; CDR2 reads YYDKDF (reference sequence). The CDR3 protein is CATSRRQGSNEQFF. The CDR3, as DNA: TGTGCCACCAGCCGGCGCCAAGGTTCGAATGAGCAGTTCTTC. The variable domain in full, with the rest retrieved from reference TRBV15 and TRBJ2-1, is DAMVIQNPRYQVTQFGKPVTLSCSQTLNHNVMYWYQQKSSQAPKLLFHYYDKDFNNEADTPDNFQSRRPNTSFCFLDIRSPGLGDTAMYLCATSRRQGSNEQFFGPGTRLTVL.

The genes are TRBV28 and TRBJ2-1, with D perhaps TRBD2 (7 bases). Germline V gene data show CDR1 as MDHEN and CDR2 as SYDVKM. Between the trimmed V and J ends, which lost 6 bases and 7 bases, there was a span of 22 bases. The CDR3 spans 16 residues. The CDR3 DNA reads as TGTGCCAGCAGCCCGAGGGGGGGAGGGGGTAGGAATGAGCAGTTCTTC. Translating it yields CASSPRGGGGRNEQFF.

The chain links TRBV30 to TRBJ1-5, with D uncertain. V was trimmed by 3 bases and J by 0 bases, leaving 6 bases between them. The CDR3 is 13 amino acids. Per the germline V gene, CDR1 is GTSNPN and CDR2 is SVGIG (reference sequence). In DNA form, the CDR3 reads TGTGCCTGGAGCCCCGGTAGCAATCAGCCCCAGCATTTT. Amino acid sequence: CAWSPGSNQPQHF.

The CDR3 DNA sequence: TGTGCCAGTACCACGGGGCCGAACACTGAAGCTTTCTTT. Residues: CASTTGPNTEAFF. V gene TRBV19 combines with J gene TRBJ1-1; tentative D call: TRBD1 (5 bases). The CDR3 has 13 residues. V was clipped by 7 bases and J by 1 base, with 10 bases between them. Germline CDR1 and CDR2: LNHDA and SQIVND (reference sequence).

This clone was counted once. The chain joins TRBV4-3 to TRBJ2-7; 10 nucleotides match TRBD2. The V and J ends lost 2 bases and 3 bases, in that order; junction bases with no gene match: 1. Germline values: CDR1 LGHNA, CDR2 YSLEER. This CDR3 is built from 14 residues. CDR3 sequence (DNA): TGCGCCAGCAGCCAACTAGCGGGAGTCTACGAGCAGTACTTC. Encoded protein: CASSQLAGVYEQYF.

This clone showed up just once. As DNA, the CDR3 is TGTGCCAGCAGCACTTCAGGGGGCGGATTTGGCTACACCTTC. Its protein product is CASSTSGGGFGYTF. This sequence joins TRBV5-4 and TRBJ1-2, with 8 bases lining up with TRBD1. The CDR3 has 14 amino acids. From germline, CDR1 is SGHNT and CDR2 YYREEE (reference sequence). V lost 4 bases to trimming and J lost 7 bases; unmatched junction nucleotides: 9. Drawing the rest from reference TRBV5-4 and TRBJ1-2, the complete variable domain is ETGVTQSPTHLIKTRGQQVTLRCSSQSGHNTVSWYQQALGQGPQFIFQYYREEENGRGNFPPRFSGLQFPNYSSELNVNALELDDSALYLCASSTSGGGFGYTFGSGTRLTVV.

The chain recombines TRBV4-3 with TRBJ1-5; D not resolved. Trimming removed 0 bases at V and 4 bases at J, with 10 bases between. Looked up from germline, CDR1 is LGHNA and CDR2 is YSLEER. The CDR3 length is 15 residues. CDR3 sequence: CASSQDYSVNQPQHF. CDR3 bases: TGCGCCAGCAGCCAAGATTATTCGGTAAATCAGCCCCAGCATTTT.

The genes are TRBV7-2 and TRBJ1-4, with D hard to call. The CDR3 extends over 15 amino acids. CDR1 is SGHTA, CDR2 FQGNSA, per germline. The V end lost 5 bases, the J end lost 7 bases, and 17 bases lay between the germline ends. The CDR3 sequence: CASSIWTSSGEKLFF. CDR3 in DNA: TGTGCCAGCAGCATCTGGACCTCATCGGGTGAAAAACTGTTTTTT.

This sequence joins TRBV7-2 and TRBJ2-1; 10 bases line up with TRBD2. The J segment lost 15 bases and the V segment lost 1 base, leaving 6 bases of the junction unmatched. The CDR3 covers 13 residues. Germline V CDR1 and CDR2: SGHTA, FQGNSA. CDR3 in amino acids: CASSLGEREGRFF. For the CDR3, the DNA is TGTGCCAGCAGCTTAGGGGAGCGGGAGGGTCGGTTCTTC.

The CDR3: CASSQEGGRGGYTF. CDR3 in DNA: TGCGCCAGCAGCCAAGAGGGGGGTCGGGGTGGCTACACCTTC. The genes are TRBV4-3 and TRBJ1-2, with TRBD1 as a possible D gene (5 bases). Germline V gives CDR1 LGHNA, CDR2 YSLEER. The CDR3 has 14 amino acids. The ends were cut back, 0 bases at V and 7 bases at J, with 12 bases in the middle.

The chain joins TRBV4-1 to TRBJ2-5; TRBD2 matches 7 bases. Germline V gene lookup returns CDR1 MGHRA and CDR2 YSYEKL. Losses at the gene ends were 1 base for V and 5 bases for J; bases not matched to a gene: 7. There are 15 residues in the CDR3. The CDR3 spells CASSQGRLAGETQYF. The CDR3 region has the DNA TGCGCCAGCAGCCAAGGACGACTAGCAGGGGAGACCCAGTACTTC.

V is TRBV30 and J is TRBJ1-2; 8 bases align to TRBD1. Germline V gene lookup returns CDR1 GTSNPN and CDR2 SVGIG (reference sequence). This CDR3 has 15 amino acids. The junction had 14 bases not matched to a gene; V was cut back by 4 bases and J by 7 bases. The CDR3 spells CAWKPTGQATGGYTF. The DNA of the CDR3 is TGTGCCTGGAAGCCGACGGGACAGGCCACCGGTGGCTACACCTTC.

This rearrangement joins TRBV30 to TRBJ1-5; weak D call: TRBD1 (6 bases). Germline values: CDR1 GTSNPN, CDR2 SVGIG (reference sequence). The germline V and J ends were trimmed by 2 bases and 9 bases, with 14 bases remaining between them. The CDR3 contains 13 residues. The CDR3 DNA is TGTGCCTGGAGTACTACAGGGAGTGGGCCCCAGCATTTT. This encodes CAWSTTGSGPQHF.

The chain has TRBV28 and TRBJ2-3; either TRBD1 or TRBD2 may supply D (6 bases each). This CDR3 contains 17 residues. CDR1 and CDR2 (germline): MDHEN, SYDVKM. Trimming stripped 1 base from V and 0 bases from J, with 14 bases between. The CDR3 DNA is TGTGCCAGCAGTTTATACGGGGGCCGGACTAGCACAGATACGCAGTATTTT. Translation gives CASSLYGGRTSTDTQYF.